This TCR beta chain emerged from a study of patients and donors after allogeneic stem cell transplantation (dated by TCRdb to 2020 to 2022). A few counts support this clonotype. Its cognate antigen has yet to be identified. No base quality values were provided; no much bigger clone lies one nucleotide off. The CDR3 goes from the cysteine to the phenylalanine over 13 residues. Only CDR3 DNA is held: 39 bases, read in frame from base 1. Reading the germline V gene (reference sequence) gives CDR1 LNHDA and CDR2 SQIVND. V has 8 bases trimmed and J has 4 bases trimmed; junction bases matching no gene number 6. The library relied on RT-PCR. TCRdb records NextSeq 550 as the sequencer. TCRdb reworked the public reads: Q25 trimming with fastp, MiXCR clone assembly, productive beta chains retained. Rows matching on CDR3 protein sequence are summarized as one entry with the most common DNA and genes. The sample records approximately 57,000 distinct CDR3 sequences, roughly 14% of which are singletons. Clones ranked in the top ten supply approximately 33% of the sample.

The sample consisted of blood, either unsorted or a sorted T cell fraction (not recorded which). The sequence links TRBV19 to TRBJ1-2; 8 bases in between match TRBD1. This receptor was taken from a human donor who was either an allogeneic HSCT recipient or a stem cell or donor lymphocyte infusion donor (not recorded which). It is not recorded whose cells these are; they may come from a transplant donor. CDR3 sequence: CASHQTGAYGYTF. The sequence in DNA is TGTGCCAGTCACCAGACAGGGGCCTATGGCTACACCTTC.